These 22 T cell receptor beta chains originate from one sample sequenced in a study of molecular identifiers for immune sequencing clone quantification. TCRdb used MiXCR to reprocess the PCR reads, holding one entry per CDR3 protein. The sample carries approximately 630,000 distinct CDR3 sequences, about 25% recorded once. The sequencing input was naive CD8+ T cells from blood, with Jurkat cell RNA spiked in. The subset denotes: FACS-sorted CD8+CD4-CCR7+CD45RA+ naive T cells. Receptors originate from a human donor in good health. Some libraries in this study had Jurkat cell RNA spiked in.

The table lists this clonotype with many counts. J is TRBJ1-1 and V is TRBV9; a possible D gene is TRBD1 (6 bases). Trimming took off 8 bases at V and 0 bases at J, with 14 bases between the two ends. The CDR3 length is 14 residues. Germline V lookup: CDR1 SGDLS, CDR2 YYNGEE. CDR3 bases: TGTGCCAGTAATACTGGACAGATGAACACTGAAGCTTTCTTT. Its translation is CASNTGQMNTEAFF.

Worth noting for this clonotype: It may be a read error: a sequence one base away is much more abundant. The V and J genes are TRBV6-4 and TRBJ2-2; D call uncertain. Trimming left V 3 bases short and J 9 bases short, with 8 bases between. The germline CDR1 and CDR2 sequences are MRHNA and SNTAGT. The CDR3 has 12 residues. The CDR3 coding sequence is TGTGCCAGCAGTGAGATCTCCAGGGAGCTGTTTTTT. Encoded protein: CASSEISRELFF.

The chain couples TRBV7-9 to TRBJ2-1, with 10 bases matching TRBD2. Per the germline V gene, CDR1 is SEHNR and CDR2 is FQNEAQ (reference sequence). The CDR3 is 17 amino acids. The trim removed 5 bases at V and 0 bases at J, leaving 7 bases unmatched. In DNA, the CDR3 is TGTGCCAGCAGCACTCGGCCTAGCGGGAGCTCCTACAATGAGCAGTTCTTC. Its translation is CASSTRPSGSSYNEQFF.

In this sample, this clonotype turned up a few times. The junction departs from the called germline gene at one end, perhaps through a read error. This chain joins TRBV7-2 and TRBJ2-3; 14 bases are a match to TRBD2. This CDR3 has 19 residues. CDR1 is SGHTA, CDR2 FQGNSA, per germline. Written as DNA, the CDR3 is TGTGCCCGCAGCTTAGGGGGACTAGCGGGGGCCAGTAGCACAGATACGCAGTATTTT. Its translation is CARSLGGLAGASSTDTQYF.

This clonotype was recorded a few times. As DNA, the CDR3 is TGTGCCAGCAGCTTGTTACAGGGATATCAGCCCCAGCATTTT. Translating it yields CASSLLQGYQPQHF. This sequence joins TRBV5-5 and TRBJ1-5; D might be TRBD1 (6 bases). The germline V gene has CDR1 SGHKS and CDR2 YYEKEE (reference sequence). With 1 base removed from V and 5 bases from J, the gap between germline ends came to 10 bases. The CDR3 is 14 residues long.

CDR3 sequence (DNA): TGTGCCAGCAGCGTAGACGCGGCCTCTGAAGCTTTCTTT. Encoded protein: CASSVDAASEAFF. This rearrangement joins TRBV9 to TRBJ1-1; D remains unclear. CDR3 length: 13 residues. CDR1 SGDLS and CDR2 YYNGEE come from the germline V gene. The V and J ends lost 0 bases and 6 bases respectively, with 9 bases between them.

As regards this clonotype: An end of the junction differs from the germline gene, which may be a read error. The CDR3 DNA follows: TGTGCCAGCAGCTTGGTAGCAGCTATTTACTCTGGAAACACCATACATTTT. Amino acids: CASSLVAAIYSGNTIHF. The genes are TRBV5-3 and TRBJ1-3; D not resolved. TRBV5-3 is noted as an ORF with a role that remains uncertain. The CDR3 has 17 residues.

Turning to this clonotype: One end of the junction varies from germline; a read error may be responsible. The chain uses TRBV4-1 and TRBJ2-7; TRBD2 aligns across 11 bases. Germline-derived CDR1 and CDR2 are MGHRA and YSYEKL. This CDR3 is built from 17 residues. In nucleotides, the CDR3 is TGCACCAGCAGCCAAGTTACCGGGACTAGCGGACTCTACGAGCAGTACTTC. Its protein product is CTSSQVTGTSGLYEQYF.

This clonotype turned up a few times. The chain joins TRBV7-2 to TRBJ2-1; possibly TRBD1 for D (6 bases). CDR3 length: 13 residues. Per the germline V gene, CDR1 is SGHTA and CDR2 is FQGNSA. Trimming took 5 bases from V and 9 from J, leaving 14 bases between them. The chain's CDR3 is CASSQSRGSEQFF. As DNA, the CDR3 is TGTGCCAGCAGCCAGAGCAGGGGCAGTGAGCAGTTCTTC.

In its sample, this clonotype was seen a few times. This sequence joins TRBV13 and TRBJ2-7; 7 nucleotides agree with TRBD1. V was clipped by 5 bases and J by 1 base; unmatched bases: 8. The germline V gene has CDR1 PRHDT and CDR2 FYEKMQ (reference sequence). This CDR3 is built from 15 residues. The CDR3, as DNA: TGTGCCAGCAGCCTCGCCGGGACAGAGTCCTACGAGCAGTACTTC. Its protein is CASSLAGTESYEQYF. Full variable domain (missing parts from reference TRBV13 and TRBJ2-7): AAGVIQSPRHLIKEKRETATLKCYPIPRHDTVYWYQQGPGQDPQFLISFYEKMQSDKGSIPDRFSAQQFSDYHSELNMSSLELGDSALYFCASSLAGTESYEQYFGPGTRLTVT.

This clonotype was picked up many times. J is TRBJ2-3 and V is TRBV2; D uncertain. V shed 2 bases and J shed 1 base, with 10 bases lying between them. Germline values: CDR1 SNHLY, CDR2 FYNNEI. The CDR3 covers 15 residues. CDR3 sequence (DNA): TGTGCCAGCAGTGAACTCACGACGGGCACAGATACGCAGTATTTT. Encoded protein: CASSELTTGTDTQYF.

This clonotype was seen ten or more times. J is TRBJ1-1 and V is TRBV4-1; no firm D call. From germline, CDR1 is MGHRA and CDR2 YSYEKL. The CDR3 is made up of 13 amino acids. The V and J ends lost 4 bases and 4 bases respectively, with 10 bases between them. This CDR3 reads CASSPRAGTEAFF. The CDR3 coding sequence is TGCGCCAGCAGCCCCCGGGCGGGCACTGAAGCTTTCTTT.

Only a few counts were recorded for this clonotype. The V call is TRBV4-3, the J call TRBJ2-7; maybe TRBD1 (6 bases). Germline CDR1 and CDR2: LGHNA and YSLEER. The CDR3 totals 18 residues. Trimming pared 0 bases from V and 0 bases from J, leaving 18 bases between. The DNA of the CDR3 is TGCGCCAGCAGCCAAGAGGCCCTGGGACACCCAAGCTCCTACGAGCAGTACTTC. Encoded protein: CASSQEALGHPSSYEQYF.

The V and J genes are TRBV6-2 or TRBV6-3 and TRBJ1-1, with 9 positions matching TRBD1. The CDR3 sequence is 14 residues long. V lost 7 bases, J lost 5 bases, and 8 bases stayed unmatched. Germline values: CDR1 MNHEY, CDR2 SVGEGT. CDR3 protein: CASTHDRGWTEAFF. The DNA of the CDR3 is TGTGCCAGCACCCATGACAGGGGGTGGACTGAAGCTTTCTTT.

In its sample, this clonotype was seen many times. This rearrangement joins TRBV27 to TRBJ2-5, with D perhaps being TRBD1 or TRBD2 (5 bases each). The CDR3 length is 14 residues. Germline V CDR1 and CDR2: MNHEY, SMNVEV (reference sequence). V dropped 1 base and J dropped 2 bases, with 8 bases sitting between them. The CDR3 bases are TGTGCCAGCAGTTTATTGGGACCTCAAGAGACCCAGTACTTC. Residues: CASSLLGPQETQYF.

This clonotype came up once. V usage is TRBV6-5 and J usage is TRBJ2-5; a possible D gene is TRBD1 (5 bases). With 8 bases removed from V and 1 base from J, the gap between germline ends came to 8 bases. Germline V gene sequence: CDR1 MNHEY, CDR2 SVGAGI. The CDR3 is 12 amino acids. The DNA for the CDR3 is TGTGCCAGCGCGGACACCCAAGAGACCCAGTACTTC. Translated, it gives CASADTQETQYF.

The rearrangement joins TRBV19 to TRBJ1-5; no clear D gene. CDR1 LNHDA and CDR2 SQIVND come from the germline V gene (reference sequence). The CDR3 covers 16 residues. V shed 4 bases and J shed 1 base, with 14 bases lying between them. CDR3 bases: TGTGCCAGTAGTAGTCCAATGAGGGTGAGCAATCAGCCCCAGCATTTT. Its translation: CASSSPMRVSNQPQHF.

Of note for this clonotype: This is likely an artifact of a read error, given a far larger clone one base away. V and J are TRBV4-3 and TRBJ2-7, with 9 positions matching TRBD1. This CDR3 region has 15 residues. Looked up from germline, CDR1 is LGHNA and CDR2 is YSLEER. CDR3 region: CAGSQGQGSSYEQYF. DNA for the CDR3: TGCGCCGGCAGCCAGGGACAGGGAAGCTCCTACGAGCAGTACTTC.

This clonotype was detected ten times or more. The chain uses TRBV27 and TRBJ2-7; D is ambiguous. The germline V gene encodes CDR1 MNHEY and CDR2 SMNVEV (reference sequence). The CDR3 consists of 12 residues. The V and J ends lost 3 bases and 6 bases respectively, with 9 bases between them. CDR3 in amino acids: CASSLLGREQYF. CDR3 coding DNA: TGTGCCAGCAGTTTGCTCGGGCGCGAGCAGTACTTC.

This clonotype was detected only a few times. The rearrangement joins TRBV5-3 to TRBJ1-1; D possibly corresponds to TRBD1 (5 bases). TRBV5-3 is an ORF; its function is uncertain. This CDR3 has 14 amino acids. Trimming took off 8 bases at V and 5 bases at J, with 19 bases between the two ends. For the CDR3, the DNA is TGTGCCAGCACCTTTGTAAACGGGGGGACTGAAGCTTTCTTT. It yields the protein CASTFVNGGTEAFF.

This clonotype was detected only once. A much larger clone lies one base from this, so it may be a read error. This chain links TRBV7-9 with TRBJ2-3, with D tentatively TRBD2 (5 bases). The V gene's germline CDR1 is SEHNR and CDR2 FQNEAQ (reference sequence). The CDR3 has 15 residues. The ends were cut back, 5 bases at V and 4 bases at J, with 16 bases in the middle. The CDR3 DNA follows: TGTGCCAGCAGCCATCACGAGGGTCCGGCAGATACGCAGTATTTT. Amino acids: CASSHHEGPADTQYF.

With respect to this clonotype: This CDR3 is missing its conserved last phenylalanine or tryptophan, likely due to a read error. V usage is TRBV5-6 and J usage is TRBJ1-1, with TRBD1 identical over 8 bases. The junction had 10 bases not matched to a gene; V was cut back by 4 bases and J by 11 bases. The germline gives CDR1 SGHDT, CDR2 YYEEEE. CDR3 length: 13 amino acids. CDR3 amino acids: CASSPGQVAAAFY. In DNA form, the CDR3 reads TGTGCCAGCAGCCCGGGACAGGTGGCAGCGGCTTTCTAT.